This T cell receptor (beta chain) was profiled in a study of beta chain features in type 1 diabetes. Study-wide results and limits: PCR may have favored shorter templates equally in patients and controls. Type 1 diabetes patients had moderately but significantly shorter TCRB CDR3s in all four CD4+ subsets.

Investigators reverse transcribed all isolated RNA, so they sequenced expressed TCRB transcripts. Regulatory, naive and central memory T cell samples averaged about 3.5 million reads. Profiled with immunoSEQ multiplex PCR; TCRdb holds only in-frame clones, not every one. Of 680,000 or so clones in the sample, 13% are singletons; the top ten hold approximately 0.021%. Cells sorted by CD45RO/CCR7/CD25/CD127/CD95/CD27 comprised CD4+ naive, central memory, regulatory and stem cell-like memory cells. Comment on this clone: The target antigen is unknown.

Germline CDR1 and CDR2: SGDLS and YYNGEE. The CDR3 has 14 residues. V lost 4 bases and J lost 4, with 14 bases in between. The chain is built from TRBV9 and TRBJ1-1, with D unclear. This clonotype was obtained from a young man with type 1 diabetes. The sequencing sample was made of naive CD4+ T cells from blood. The CDR3 DNA reads as TGTGCCAGCAGCACCCAAAGGGAGGGCACTGAAGCTTTCTTT. Residues: CASSTQREGTEAFF.